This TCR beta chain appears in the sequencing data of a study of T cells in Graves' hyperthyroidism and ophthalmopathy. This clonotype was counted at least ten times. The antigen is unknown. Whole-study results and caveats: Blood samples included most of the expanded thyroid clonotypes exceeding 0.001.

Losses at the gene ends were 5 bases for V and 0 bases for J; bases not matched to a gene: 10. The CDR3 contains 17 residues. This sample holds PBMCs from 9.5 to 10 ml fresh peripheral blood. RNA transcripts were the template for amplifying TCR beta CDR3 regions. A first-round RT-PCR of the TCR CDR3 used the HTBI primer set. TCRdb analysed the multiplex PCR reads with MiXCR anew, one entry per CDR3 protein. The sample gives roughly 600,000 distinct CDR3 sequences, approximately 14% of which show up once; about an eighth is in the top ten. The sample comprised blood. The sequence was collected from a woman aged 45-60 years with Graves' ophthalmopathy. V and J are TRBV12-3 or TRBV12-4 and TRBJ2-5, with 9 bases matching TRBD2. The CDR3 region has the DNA TGTGCCAGCAGTATCAGACTAGCGGAGACAAACCAAGAGACCCAGTACTTC. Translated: CASSIRLAETNQETQYF.